This TCR beta chain was found in a study of cytomegalovirus exposure and HLA in healthy donors. CDR3 length equals 16 residues. V was clipped by 3 bases and J by 3 bases; unmatched bases: 10. General observations from the study: The study listed 164 cytomegalovirus-associated TCR beta chains.

Of note for this clone: What it binds is unknown.

The primer mix had 60 Vbeta and 13 Jbeta primers. The method was immunoSEQ multiplex PCR; TCRdb's version includes in-frame clones alone and lacks a portion of them. The sample records about 170,000 clones, 70% to 80% being singletons. Sequenced: PBMCs. The J gene is TRBJ1-2, the V gene TRBV23-1; 7 nucleotides agree with TRBD1. TRBV23-1 is an ORF, with its function uncertain. This TCR came from a woman in her forties or fifties in good health and CMV-seronegative. CDR3 bases: TGCGCCAGCAGTCATCAGAGCGACAGGGTCGACTATGGCTACACCTTC. Amino acids: CASSHQSDRVDYGYTF.